This T cell receptor beta chain is drawn from a study of T cell responses to AZD1222 COVID-19 vaccine. For the study at large: The analysis combined second doses at about 4 or about 12 weeks.

The data were produced by immunoSEQ multiplex PCR, yet TCRdb's version contains in-frame clones alone and is incomplete. The sample shows some 110,000 clones, just under 95% of them seen only once. The germline V gene encodes CDR1 LNHDA and CDR2 SQIVND (reference sequence). This CDR3 contains 14 residues. Trimming took off 3 bases at V and 7 bases at J, with 13 bases between the two ends. Study findings and constraints: Among those given AZD1222, only five or six were seropositive at baseline. Donor demographics were predominantly white British with a female majority; clonal diversity may be underestimated.

Concerning this clone itself: Its antigen is not known.

The source is an adult in good health. The V call is TRBV19, the J call TRBJ1-5, with D maybe TRBD1 (5 bases). Sequenced here: peripheral blood, sampled on day 0 of AZD1222 vaccination. CDR3 nucleotide sequence: TGTGCCAGTAGTATTGAAAGGGGTTTACAGCCCCAGCATTTT. Translation gives CASSIERGLQPQHF.